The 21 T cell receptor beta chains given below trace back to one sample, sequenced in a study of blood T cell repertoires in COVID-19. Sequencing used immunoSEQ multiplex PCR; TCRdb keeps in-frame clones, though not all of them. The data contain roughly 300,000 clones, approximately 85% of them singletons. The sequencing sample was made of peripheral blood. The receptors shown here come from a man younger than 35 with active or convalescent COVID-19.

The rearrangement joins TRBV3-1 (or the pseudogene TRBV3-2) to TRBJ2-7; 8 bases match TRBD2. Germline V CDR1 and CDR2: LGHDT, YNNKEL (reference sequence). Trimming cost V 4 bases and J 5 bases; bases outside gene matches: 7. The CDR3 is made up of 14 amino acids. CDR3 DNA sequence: TGTGCCAGCAGCCCACGGGAGGGTTTCAACGAGCAGTACTTC. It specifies CASSPREGFNEQYF.

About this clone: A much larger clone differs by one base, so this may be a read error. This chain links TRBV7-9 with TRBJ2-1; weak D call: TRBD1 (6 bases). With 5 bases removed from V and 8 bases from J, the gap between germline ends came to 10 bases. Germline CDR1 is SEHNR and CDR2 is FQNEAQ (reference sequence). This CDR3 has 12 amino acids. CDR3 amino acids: CASSRRGDEQFF. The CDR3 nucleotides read TGTGCCAGCAGCCGCAGGGGTGATGAGCAGTTCTTC.

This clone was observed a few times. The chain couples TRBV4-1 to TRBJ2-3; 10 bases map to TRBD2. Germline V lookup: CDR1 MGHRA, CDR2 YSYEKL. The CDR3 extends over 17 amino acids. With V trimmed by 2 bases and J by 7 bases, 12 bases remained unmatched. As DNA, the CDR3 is TGCGCCAGCAGCCAACCATCCCTAGCGGGGGAAACCTATACGCAGTATTTT. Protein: CASSQPSLAGETYTQYF.

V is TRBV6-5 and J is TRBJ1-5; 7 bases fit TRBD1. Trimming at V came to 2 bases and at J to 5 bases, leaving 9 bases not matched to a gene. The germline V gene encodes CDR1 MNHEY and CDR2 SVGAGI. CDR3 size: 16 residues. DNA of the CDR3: TGTGCCAGCAGTTACCCCAACAGGGGCCAGGATCAGCCCCAGCATTTT. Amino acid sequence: CASSYPNRGQDQPQHF.

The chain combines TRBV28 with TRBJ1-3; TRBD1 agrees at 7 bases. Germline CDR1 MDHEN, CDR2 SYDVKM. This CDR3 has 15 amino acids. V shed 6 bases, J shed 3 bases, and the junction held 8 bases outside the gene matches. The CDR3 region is CASRPLDRVGNTIYF. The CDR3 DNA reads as TGTGCCAGCAGACCCCTCGACAGGGTTGGAAACACCATATATTTT.

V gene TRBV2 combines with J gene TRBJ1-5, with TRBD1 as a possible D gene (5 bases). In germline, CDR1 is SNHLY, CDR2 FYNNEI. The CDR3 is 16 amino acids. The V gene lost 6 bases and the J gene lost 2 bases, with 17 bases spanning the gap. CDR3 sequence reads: CASRTWGGVGNQPQHF. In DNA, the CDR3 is TGTGCCAGCAGAACCTGGGGGGGGGTTGGCAATCAGCCCCAGCATTTT.

CDR3 sequence (DNA): TGTGCCAGCAGTTCAGGGGTAATCACTGAAGCTTTCTTT. Encoded protein: CASSSGVITEAFF. The rearrangement joins TRBV12-3 or TRBV12-4 to TRBJ1-1, with a weak D call TRBD1 (6 bases). CDR3 size: 13 residues. V dropped 4 bases and J dropped 4 bases, with 10 bases sitting between them.

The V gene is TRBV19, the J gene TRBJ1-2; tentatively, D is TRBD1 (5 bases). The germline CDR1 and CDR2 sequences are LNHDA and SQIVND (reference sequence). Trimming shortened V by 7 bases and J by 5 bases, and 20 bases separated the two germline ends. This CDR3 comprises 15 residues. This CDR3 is CASTRSGSGGYGYTF. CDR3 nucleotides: TGTGCCAGTACCCGATCGGGGTCGGGGGGATATGGCTACACCTTC.

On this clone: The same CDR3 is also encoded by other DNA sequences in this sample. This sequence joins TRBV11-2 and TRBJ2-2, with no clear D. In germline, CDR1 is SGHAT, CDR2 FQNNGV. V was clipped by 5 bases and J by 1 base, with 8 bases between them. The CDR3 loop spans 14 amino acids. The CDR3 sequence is CASSRRGNTGELFF. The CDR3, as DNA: TGTGCCAGCAGCCGTAGAGGGAACACCGGGGAGCTGTTTTTT.

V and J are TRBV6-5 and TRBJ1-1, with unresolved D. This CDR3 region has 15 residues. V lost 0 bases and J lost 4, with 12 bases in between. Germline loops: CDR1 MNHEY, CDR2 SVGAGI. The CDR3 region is CASSYSRDSVTEAFF. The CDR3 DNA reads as TGTGCCAGCAGTTACTCTCGGGATTCGGTCACTGAAGCTTTCTTT.

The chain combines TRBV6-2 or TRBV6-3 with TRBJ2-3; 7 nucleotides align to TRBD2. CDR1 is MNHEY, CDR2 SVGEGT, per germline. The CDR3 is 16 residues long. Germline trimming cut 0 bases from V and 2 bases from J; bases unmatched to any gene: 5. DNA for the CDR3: TGTGCCAGCAGTTACTCAGGGGAGGGAATCACAGATACGCAGTATTTT. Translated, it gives CASSYSGEGITDTQYF.

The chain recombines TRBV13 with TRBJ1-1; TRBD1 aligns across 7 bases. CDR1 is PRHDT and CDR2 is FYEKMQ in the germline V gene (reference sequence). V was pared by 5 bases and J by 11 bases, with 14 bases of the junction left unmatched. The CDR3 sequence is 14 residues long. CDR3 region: CASSATDRAFEAFF. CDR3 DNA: TGTGCCAGCAGCGCGACCGACAGGGCGTTTGAGGCTTTCTTT.

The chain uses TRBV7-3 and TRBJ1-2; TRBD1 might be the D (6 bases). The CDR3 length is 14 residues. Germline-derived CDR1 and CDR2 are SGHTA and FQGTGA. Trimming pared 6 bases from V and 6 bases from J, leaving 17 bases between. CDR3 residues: CASSRGTLEHGYTF. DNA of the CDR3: TGTGCCAGCAGTCGAGGGACACTTGAACATGGCTACACCTTC.

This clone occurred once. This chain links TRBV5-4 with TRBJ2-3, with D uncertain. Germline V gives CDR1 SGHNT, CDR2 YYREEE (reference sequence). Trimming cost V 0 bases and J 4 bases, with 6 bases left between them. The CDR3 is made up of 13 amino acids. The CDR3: CASSLGGSDTQYF. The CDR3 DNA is TGTGCCAGCAGCTTGGGAGGCTCAGATACGCAGTATTTT.

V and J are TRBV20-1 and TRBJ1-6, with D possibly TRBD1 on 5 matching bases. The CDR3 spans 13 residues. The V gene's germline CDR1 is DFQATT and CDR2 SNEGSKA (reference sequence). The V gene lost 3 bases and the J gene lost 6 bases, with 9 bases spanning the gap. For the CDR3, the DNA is TGCAGTGCTAGTGGGGCAGTTAATTCACCCCTCCACTTT. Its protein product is CSASGAVNSPLHF.

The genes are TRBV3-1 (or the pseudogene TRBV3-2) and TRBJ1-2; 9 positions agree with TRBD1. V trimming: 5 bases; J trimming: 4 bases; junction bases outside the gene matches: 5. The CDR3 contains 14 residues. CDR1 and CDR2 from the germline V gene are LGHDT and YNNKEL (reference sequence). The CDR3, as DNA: TGTGCCAGCAGCGTTACAGGGGGCGTCTATGGCTACACCTTC. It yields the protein CASSVTGGVYGYTF.

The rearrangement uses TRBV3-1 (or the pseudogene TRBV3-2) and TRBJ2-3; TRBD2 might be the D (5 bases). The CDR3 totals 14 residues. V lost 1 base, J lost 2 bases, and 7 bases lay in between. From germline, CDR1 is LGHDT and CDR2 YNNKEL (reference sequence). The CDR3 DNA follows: TGTGCCAGCAGCCAAGGGCTAGCCACAGATACGCAGTATTTT. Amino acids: CASSQGLATDTQYF.

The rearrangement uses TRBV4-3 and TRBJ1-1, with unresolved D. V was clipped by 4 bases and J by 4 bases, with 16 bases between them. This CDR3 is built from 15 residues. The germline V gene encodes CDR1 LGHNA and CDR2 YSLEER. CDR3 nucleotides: TGCGCCAGCAGCCGAGTCTTACCCGGGATCACTGAAGCTTTCTTT. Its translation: CASSRVLPGITEAFF.

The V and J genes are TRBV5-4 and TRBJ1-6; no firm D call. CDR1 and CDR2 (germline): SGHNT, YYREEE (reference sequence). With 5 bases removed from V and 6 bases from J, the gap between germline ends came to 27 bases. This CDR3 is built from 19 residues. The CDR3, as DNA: TGTGCCAGCAGTCCGAAGTTGGGCAGTCCGATCGGAGGTAATTCACCCCTCCACTTT. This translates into CASSPKLGSPIGGNSPLHF.

CDR3 loop: CATNREIGYGYTF. Written as DNA, the CDR3 is TGTGCCACGAACAGGGAGATCGGCTATGGCTACACCTTC. V is TRBV19 and J is TRBJ1-2; D might be TRBD1 (6 bases). This CDR3 has 13 amino acids. Deletions cut 10 bases from V and 4 bases from J, with 16 bases between. CDR1 is LNHDA and CDR2 is SQIVND in the germline V gene (reference sequence).

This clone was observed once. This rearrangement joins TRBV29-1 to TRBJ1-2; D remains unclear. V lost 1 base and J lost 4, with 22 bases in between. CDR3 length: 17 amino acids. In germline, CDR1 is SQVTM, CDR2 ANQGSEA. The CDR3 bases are TGCAGCGTTGAAGCCTCCCCGACGGGGAGGTACGGCTATGGCTACACCTTC. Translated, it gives CSVEASPTGRYGYGYTF.